This T cell receptor beta chain derives from a study of cytomegalovirus exposure and HLA in healthy donors. Whole-study results and caveats: Reportedly, cytomegalovirus status was diagnosed with high sensitivity and specificity. Previously analyzed data showed that most TCR beta V segments were productive at a frequency of about 90% or about 30%.

PCR was performed using 60 Vbeta and 13 Jbeta primers. In the original processing: Later work found 74 million or so unique TCR beta chains, with some 11 million shared. The data were produced by immunoSEQ multiplex PCR, yet TCRdb's version contains in-frame clones alone and is incomplete. V, J and clone size are taken as reported in that table, and D and trimming were inferred from the DNA itself. The data show about 160,000 clones, with 80% to 90% seen just once and about 10% held by the top ten. Per germline, CDR1 ENHRY and CDR2 SYGVKD. The ends were cut back, 4 bases at V and 5 bases at J, with 8 bases in the middle. The CDR3 has 12 residues. With regard to this clone: Antigen unknown.

Material: PBMCs. This receptor was taken from a man aged 50-60 years in good health and CMV-seropositive. The chain recombines TRBV10-3 with TRBJ1-1; no firm D call. CDR3 DNA: TGTGCCATCAGTGGGGAGGTGACTGAAGCTTTCTTT. Translating gives CAISGEVTEAFF.